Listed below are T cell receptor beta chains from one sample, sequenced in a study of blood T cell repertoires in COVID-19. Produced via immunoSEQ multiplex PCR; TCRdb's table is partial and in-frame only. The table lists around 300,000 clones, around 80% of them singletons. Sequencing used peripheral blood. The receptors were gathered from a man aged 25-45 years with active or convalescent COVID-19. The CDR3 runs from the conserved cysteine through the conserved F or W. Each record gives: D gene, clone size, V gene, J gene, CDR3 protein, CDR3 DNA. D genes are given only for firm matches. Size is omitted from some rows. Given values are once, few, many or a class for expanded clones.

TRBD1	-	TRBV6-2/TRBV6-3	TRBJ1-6	CASSTQPGQDNSPLHF	TGTGCCAGCAGCACCCAGCCGGGACAGGATAATTCACCCCTCCACTTT
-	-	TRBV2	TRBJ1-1	CASSERQGRTEAFF	TGTGCCAGCAGTGAAAGGCAGGGAAGGACTGAAGCTTTCTTT
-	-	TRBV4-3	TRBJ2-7	CASSQDHRSSYEQYF	TGCGCCAGCAGCCAAGATCACAGGAGCTCCTACGAGCAGTACTTC
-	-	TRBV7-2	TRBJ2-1	CATGLAHNEQFF	TGTGCCACCGGTCTAGCTCACAATGAGCAGTTCTTC
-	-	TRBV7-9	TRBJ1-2	CASSLSGLDVYGYTF	TGTGCCAGCAGCTTAAGCGGACTGGACGTCTATGGCTACACCTTC
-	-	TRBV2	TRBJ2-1	CARDDPRGEQFF	TGTGCCAGAGATGACCCCCGGGGGGAGCAGTTCTTC
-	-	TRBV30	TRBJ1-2	CAWSRRIESGYTF	TGTGCCTGGAGTCGAAGAATCGAGTCCGGCTACACCTTC
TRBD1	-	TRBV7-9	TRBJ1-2	CASSFTGDYGYTF	TGTGCCAGCAGCTTTACAGGGGACTATGGCTACACCTTC
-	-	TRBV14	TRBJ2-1	CASSQLTGVGQFF	TGTGCCAGCAGCCAGCTTACTGGAGTCGGGCAGTTCTTC
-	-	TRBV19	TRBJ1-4	CASSTWGAPGAKLFF	TGTGCCAGTAGTACCTGGGGCGCGCCCGGCGCAAAACTGTTTTTT
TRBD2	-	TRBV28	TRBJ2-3	CASSLLAGPRNTQYF	TGTGCCAGCAGTTTATTAGCGGGGCCACGAAATACGCAGTATTTT
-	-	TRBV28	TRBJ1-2	CASTPGGAGGYTF	TGTGCCAGCACTCCCGGGGGGGCCGGGGGCTACACCTTC
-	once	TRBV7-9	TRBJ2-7	CASSLGQISYEQYF	TGTGCCAGCAGCTTAGGGCAGATTTCCTACGAGCAGTACTTC
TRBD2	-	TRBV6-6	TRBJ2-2	CASSPAFSSGSGELFF	TGTGCCAGCAGCCCCGCATTTTCTAGCGGGAGTGGGGAGCTGTTTTTT
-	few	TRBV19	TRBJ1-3	CASSIRGNTIYF	TGTGCCAGTAGTATACGTGGAAACACCATATATTTT
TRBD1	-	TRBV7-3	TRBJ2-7	CASSTGQYYEQYF	TGTGCCAGCAGCACGGGACAGTACTACGAGCAGTACTTC
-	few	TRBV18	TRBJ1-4	CASSPTGINEKLFF	TGTGCCAGCTCACCAACGGGGATCAATGAAAAACTGTTTTTT
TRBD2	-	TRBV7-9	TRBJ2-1	CASSLGTSGGARNEQFF	TGTGCCAGCAGCCTAGGGACTAGCGGGGGGGCGAGGAATGAGCAGTTCTTC
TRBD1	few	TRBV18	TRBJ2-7	CASSGDRGSSYEQYF	TGTGCCAGCTCGGGAGACAGGGGGTCCTCCTACGAGCAGTACTTC
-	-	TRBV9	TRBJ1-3	CASSSFGRDTGNTIYF	TGTGCCAGCAGCTCATTCGGCAGGGACACCGGAAACACCATATATTTT
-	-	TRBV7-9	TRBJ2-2	CASSRSANTGELFF	TGTGCCAGCAGCCGTAGCGCGAACACCGGGGAGCTGTTTTTT
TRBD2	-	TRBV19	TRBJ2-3	CASSSRTSGVRDTQYF	TGTGCCAGTAGTTCGCGGACTAGCGGGGTACGTGATACGCAGTATTTT
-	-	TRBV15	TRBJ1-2	CATSRGREGPSYGYTF	TGTGCCACCAGCCGCGGGAGGGAGGGACCCTCCTATGGCTACACCTTC
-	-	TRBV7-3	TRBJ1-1	CASSSPGQGNTEAFF	TGTGCCAGCAGCTCCCCGGGACAAGGGAACACTGAAGCTTTCTTT
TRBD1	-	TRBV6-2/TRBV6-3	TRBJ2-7	CASSYDPGGSYEQYF	TGTGCCAGCAGTTATGATCCAGGGGGCTCCTACGAGCAGTACTTC
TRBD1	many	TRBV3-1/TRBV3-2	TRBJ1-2	CASSHTGQRYGYTF	TGTGCCAGCAGCCACACGGGACAGCGCTATGGCTACACCTTC
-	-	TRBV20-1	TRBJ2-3	CSAGGASTQYF	TGCAGTGCTGGCGGTGCAAGTACGCAGTATTTT
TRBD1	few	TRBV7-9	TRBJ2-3	CASSSRQGQPTDTQYF	TGTGCCAGCAGCAGTCGTCAGGGACAGCCCACAGATACGCAGTATTTT
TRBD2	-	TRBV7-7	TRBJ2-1	CASSLDSGSYNEQFF	TGTGCCAGCAGCCTGGATAGCGGGAGCTACAATGAGCAGTTCTTC
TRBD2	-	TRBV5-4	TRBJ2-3	CASSPKRGITDTQYF	TGTGCCAGCAGCCCAAAGCGGGGCATCACAGATACGCAGTATTTT
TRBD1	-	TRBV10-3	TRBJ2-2	CAIRPDRAGGELFF	TGTGCCATCCGACCCGACAGGGCGGGCGGGGAGCTGTTTTTT
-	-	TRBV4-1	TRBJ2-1	CASSQRSAGPRKNNNEQFF	TGCGCCAGCAGCCAAAGGTCTGCGGGCCCCCGAAAGAATAACAATGAGCAGTTCTTC
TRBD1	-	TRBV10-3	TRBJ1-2	CAISLGDSSGYTF	TGTGCCATCAGTCTAGGGGACAGCTCTGGCTACACCTTC
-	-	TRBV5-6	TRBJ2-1	CASSFLSSYNEQFF	TGTGCCAGCAGTTTCTTGAGCTCCTACAATGAGCAGTTCTTC
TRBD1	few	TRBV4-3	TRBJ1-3	CASSLYRGDSGNTIYF	TGCGCCAGCAGCCTTTACAGGGGAGACTCTGGAAACACCATATATTTT
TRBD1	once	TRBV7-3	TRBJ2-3	CASSRTGGYDTQYF	TGTGCCAGCAGCCGGACAGGGGGCTACGATACGCAGTATTTT
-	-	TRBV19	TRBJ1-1	CASFREGDRYAFF	TGTGCCAGTTTCCGGGAGGGAGATAGGTATGCTTTCTTT
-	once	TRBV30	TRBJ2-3	CAWRAAADTQYF	TGTGCCTGGAGGGCGGCGGCAGATACGCAGTATTTT
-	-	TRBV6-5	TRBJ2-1	CASSGRTVAQNEQFF	TGTGCCAGCAGCGGCCGGACAGTTGCTCAAAATGAGCAGTTCTTC
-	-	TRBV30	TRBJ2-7	CAWSGQPSGGYEQYF	TGTGCCTGGTCGGGACAGCCTTCGGGGGGGTACGAGCAGTACTTC
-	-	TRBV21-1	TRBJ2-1	CASSKKGGLLEQFF	TGTGCCAGCAGCAAAAAAGGGGGTCTCTTGGAGCAGTTCTTC
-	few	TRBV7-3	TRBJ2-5	CAAGKTQYF	TGTGCCGCGGGGAAGACCCAGTACTTC
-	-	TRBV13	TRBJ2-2	CASSENGPGELFF	TGTGCCAGCAGCGAGAACGGTCCCGGGGAGCTGTTTTTT
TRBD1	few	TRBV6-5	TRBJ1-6	CASSPGTGEESPLHF	TGTGCCAGCAGTCCCGGGACAGGGGAGGAATCACCCCTCCACTTT
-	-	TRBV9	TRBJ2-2	CASSGVNTGELFF	TGTGCCAGCAGCGGCGTAAACACCGGGGAGCTGTTTTTT
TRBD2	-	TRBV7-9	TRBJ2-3	CASSFTGTSGDSSTDTQYF	TGTGCCAGCAGCTTTACCGGGACTAGCGGTGACTCTAGCACAGATACGCAGTATTTT
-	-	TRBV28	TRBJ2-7	CASSLYEQYF	TGTGCCAGCAGTCTGTACGAGCAGTACTTC
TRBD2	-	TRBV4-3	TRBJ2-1	CASSQTPPPRASGRGNEQFF	TGCGCCAGCAGCCAAACTCCTCCCCCCCGGGCTAGCGGGAGAGGCAATGAGCAGTTCTTC
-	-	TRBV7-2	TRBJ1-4	CASSLPGQPTNEKLFF	TGTGCCAGCAGCCTCCCAGGACAGCCAACTAATGAAAAACTGTTTTTT
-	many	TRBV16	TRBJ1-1	CASSRLVNTEAFF	TGTGCCAGCAGCCGGTTAGTTAACACTGAAGCTTTCTTT
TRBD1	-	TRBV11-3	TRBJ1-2	CASPGQKLNYGYTF	TGTGCCAGCCCGGGACAGAAGCTTAACTATGGCTACACCTTC
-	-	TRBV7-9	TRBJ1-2	CASSRGVNYGYTF	TGTGCCAGCAGCCGGGGGGTGAACTATGGCTACACCTTC
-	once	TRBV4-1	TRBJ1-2	CASSHLSRGGGYTF	TGCGCCAGCAGCCACCTATCCCGGGGGGGAGGCTACACCTTC
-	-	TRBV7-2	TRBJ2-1	CASSLGETRANEQFF	TGTGCCAGCAGCTTAGGGGAGACTAGGGCCAATGAGCAGTTCTTC
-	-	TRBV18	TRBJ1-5	CASSPRGGERQPQHF	TGTGCCAGCTCACCCCGTGGGGGCGAGCGGCAGCCCCAGCATTTT